The clone carrying this T cell receptor (beta chain) appeared many times. This entry is derived from a study of identical twins. Each CDR3 protein is one row after TCRdb ran MiXCR on the 5' RACE reads. Of some 900,000 distinct CDR3 sequences in the sample, 9% to 15% were seen once. V was shortened by 1 base and J by 1 base, with 13 bases between the two germline ends. Germline V CDR1 and CDR2: MGHDK, SYGVNS. The CDR3 length is 16 residues. These data also featured in a second study, about yellow fever vaccine responses in identical twins.

This sequence was found in a woman aged 18-30 years in good health. The sample was PBMCs. The chain employs TRBV25-1 and TRBJ1-1; a weak D match, TRBD1 (5 bases). The CDR3 loop reads CASSELGVGGNTEAFF. DNA of the CDR3: TGTGCCAGCAGTGAATTGGGTGTGGGGGGGAACACTGAAGCTTTCTTT. The entire variable domain, with the rest obtained from reference TRBV25-1 and TRBJ1-1, is as follows: EADIYQTPRYLVIGTGKKITLECSQTMGHDKMYWYQQDPGMELHLIHYSYGVNSTEKGDLSSESTVSRIRTEHFPLTLESARPSHTSQYLCASSELGVGGNTEAFFGQGTRLTVV.